Sequencing of this TCR beta chain was carried out in a study of blood T cell repertoires in COVID-19. Study summary: Researchers got acute and convalescent COVID-19 samples from the United States, Italy and Spain. Sources were T cells, B-cell-depleted T cells, or PBMCs; the material itself was cDNA or gDNA.

Germline CDR1 reads SEHNR; CDR2 reads FQNEAQ (reference sequence). V lost 0 bases and J lost 4; bases outside the gene matches: 4. This CDR3 is built from 16 residues. TCRdb's copy holds only in-frame clones and misses some; the assay was immunoSEQ multiplex PCR. The sample has 120,000 to 150,000 clones; around 90% are singletons. The clonotype originates from a woman aged 55-70 years with acute or convalescent COVID-19. This rearrangement joins TRBV7-9 to TRBJ1-2; 11 nucleotides agree with TRBD1. The sample consisted of peripheral blood. CDR3 in DNA: TGTGCCAGCAGCTTAGCCATTGGGACAGGGGGCTATGGCTACACCTTC. This encodes CASSLAIGTGGYGYTF.